This T cell receptor (beta chain) was captured by sequencing in a study of blood T cell repertoires in COVID-19. On the study more broadly: From T cells, B-cell-depleted T cells, or PBMCs came the material, which was cDNA or gDNA.

Under the authors' procedure: By means of reference gene primer amplification, nucleated cell counts were estimated. The assay was immunoSEQ multiplex PCR, and TCRdb's table has in-frame clones only and misses some. The V and J calls and the clone size are those of that table, but D and trimming were determined from the DNA. The profile shows 100,000 to 150,000 clones, around 70% of them singletons. This clone was seen a single time. Germline V lookup: CDR1 SGDLS, CDR2 YYNGEE. There are 18 residues in the CDR3. Trimming took 4 bases from V and 0 from J; bases not matched to a gene: 13. This sequence was found in a man in his sixties with acute or convalescent COVID-19. The sample was peripheral blood. V is TRBV9 and J is TRBJ2-1; TRBD2 agrees at 7 bases. The CDR3 loop reads CASSTRPSGAHSYNEQFF. DNA of the CDR3: TGTGCCAGCAGCACACGACCTAGCGGAGCGCACTCCTACAATGAGCAGTTCTTC.